Below, 11 T cell receptor beta chains from the same sample are listed, as sequenced in a study of T cell responses to AZD1222 COVID-19 vaccine. Using immunoSEQ multiplex PCR, the repertoire was profiled, and TCRdb retains in-frame clones only, with some absent. In the table there are tens of thousands of clones, about 93% of which are singletons. The sequenced sample was peripheral blood, obtained 28 days after the second dose of the MenACWY control vaccine. Receptors were obtained from an adult who received the MenACWY meningococcal vaccine as a control.

V and J are TRBV19 and TRBJ2-1; D uncertain. The V end was cut by 3 bases, the J end by 6 bases, with 15 bases between. The CDR3 length is 15 residues. CDR1 and CDR2 from the germline V gene are LNHDA and SQIVND (reference sequence). Here the CDR3 DNA reads TGTGCCAGTAGTATGTCCATCCTCGACGCCAATGAGCAGTTCTTC. This codes for CASSMSILDANEQFF.

This clone was seen a single time. The chain uses TRBV7-8 and TRBJ2-2; 10 bases fit TRBD2. The V gene's germline CDR1 is SGHVS and CDR2 FQNEAQ. The CDR3 sequence is 22 residues long. Losses at the gene ends were 2 bases for V and 0 bases for J; bases not matched to a gene: 18. The CDR3 DNA reads TGTGCCAGCAGCTTACCAGCAACAGCGGGAGGGCCATATGGGGCGAACACCGGGGAGCTGTTTTTT. Protein product: CASSLPATAGGPYGANTGELFF.

V usage is TRBV4-1 and J usage is TRBJ1-1, with a weak D call TRBD1 (5 bases). Trimming removed 3 bases at V and 4 bases at J, with 15 bases between. The CDR3 is 15 residues long. In germline, CDR1 is MGHRA, CDR2 YSYEKL. The CDR3 protein is CASSQPDRGRTEAFF. For the CDR3, the DNA is TGCGCCAGCAGCCAGCCCGATAGGGGTCGCACTGAAGCTTTCTTT.

The chain employs TRBV5-4 and TRBJ2-2, with D perhaps given as TRBD1 or TRBD2 (7 bases each). The CDR3 has 17 residues. V gave up 4 bases and J gave up 4 bases, with 20 bases separating them. Germline V CDR1 and CDR2: SGHNT, YYREEE (reference sequence). The CDR3 nucleotides read TGTGCCAGCAGCCCCAAGACAGGGAGGGAAGTCACCGGGGAGCTGTTTTTT. It yields the protein CASSPKTGREVTGELFF.

The chain employs TRBV7-9 and TRBJ2-7; 13 nucleotides match TRBD2. Germline V CDR1 and CDR2: SEHNR, FQNEAQ (reference sequence). Losses at the gene ends were 1 base for V and 4 bases for J; bases not matched to a gene: 4. This CDR3 is built from 16 residues. CDR3 sequence (DNA): TGTGCCAGCAGCTTAGGACTAGCGGGAGGACTATACGAGCAGTACTTC. This gives the protein CASSLGLAGGLYEQYF.

This clone was seen just once. The chain links TRBV23-1 to TRBJ1-2; possible D gene TRBD1, 5 bases. TRBV23-1 is identified as an open reading frame with a role that is uncertain. This CDR3 is 14 amino acids long. Trimming took 0 bases from V and 6 from J, leaving 11 bases between them. The CDR3, as DNA: TGCGCCAGCAGTCAATCCGGCAGGGTCAATGGCTACACCTTC. It codes for CASSQSGRVNGYTF.

The V call is TRBV10-1, the J call TRBJ2-3, with a possible D match to TRBD2 (6 bases). Per germline, CDR1 WNHNN and CDR2 SYGVQD (reference sequence). The CDR3 has 15 amino acids. Trimming shortened V by 2 bases and J by 2 bases, and 11 bases separated the two germline ends. The CDR3 region is CASSEGIADTDTQYF. Here the CDR3 DNA reads TGCGCCAGCAGTGAGGGGATAGCGGACACAGATACGCAGTATTTT.

This clone was counted a single time. The genes are TRBV5-6 and TRBJ2-1; TRBD2 might be the D (7 bases). CDR3 length equals 15 residues. CDR1 SGHDT and CDR2 YYEEEE come from the germline V gene. The V and J ends lost 4 bases and 4 bases respectively, with 15 bases between them. Written as DNA, the CDR3 is TGTGCCAGCAGCCTACCGGGGGGCCTGTACAATGAGCAGTTCTTC. Protein sequence: CASSLPGGLYNEQFF.

This clone was seen a single time. The chain combines TRBV5-1 with TRBJ1-4; D is uncertain. The length of the CDR3 is 15 residues. Germline V gene lookup returns CDR1 SGHRS and CDR2 YFSETQ. Trimming removed 4 bases at V and 4 bases at J, with 14 bases between. The CDR3 nucleotides read TGCGCCAGCAGCCTTGACGGCGCCCTTAATGAAAAACTGTTTTTT. Residues: CASSLDGALNEKLFF. The variable domain in full, with the rest retrieved from reference TRBV5-1 and TRBJ1-4, is KAGVTQTPRYLIKTRGQQVTLSCSPISGHRSVSWYQQTPGQGLQFLFEYFSETQRNKGNFPGRFSGRQFSNSRSEMNVSTLELGDSALYLCASSLDGALNEKLFFGSGTQLSVL.

The J gene is TRBJ1-6, the V gene TRBV7-9; 12 nucleotides agree with TRBD1. CDR1 and CDR2 (germline): SEHNR, FQNEAQ (reference sequence). CDR3 length: 15 amino acids. J was trimmed by 9 bases and V by 3 bases; bases with no gene match: 3. This chain's CDR3 is CASSLEGQGASPLHF. The CDR3 coding sequence is TGTGCCAGCAGCTTGGAGGGACAGGGGGCTTCACCCCTCCACTTT.

V gene TRBV14 combines with J gene TRBJ1-2; D unclear. V was pared by 4 bases and J by 4 bases, with 13 bases between. Germline V gene data show CDR1 as SGHDN and CDR2 as FVKESK. The CDR3 extends over 14 amino acids. CDR3 coding DNA: TGTGCCAGCAGCCTGCTTGTCAGGACCTATGGCTACACCTTC. Protein: CASSLLVRTYGYTF.